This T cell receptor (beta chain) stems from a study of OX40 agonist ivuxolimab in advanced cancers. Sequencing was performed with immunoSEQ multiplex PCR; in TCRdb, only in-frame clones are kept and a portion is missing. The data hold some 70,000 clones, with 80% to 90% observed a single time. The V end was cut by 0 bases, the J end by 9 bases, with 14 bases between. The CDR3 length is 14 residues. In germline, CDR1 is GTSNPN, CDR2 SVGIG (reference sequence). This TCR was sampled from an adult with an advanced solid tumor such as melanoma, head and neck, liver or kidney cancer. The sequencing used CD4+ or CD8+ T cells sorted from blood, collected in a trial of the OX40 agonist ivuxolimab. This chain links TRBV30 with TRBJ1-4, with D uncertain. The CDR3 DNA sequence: TGTGCCTGGAGTGTAAGAAGGGAACAACAAAAACTGTTTTTT. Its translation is CAWSVRREQQKLFF.